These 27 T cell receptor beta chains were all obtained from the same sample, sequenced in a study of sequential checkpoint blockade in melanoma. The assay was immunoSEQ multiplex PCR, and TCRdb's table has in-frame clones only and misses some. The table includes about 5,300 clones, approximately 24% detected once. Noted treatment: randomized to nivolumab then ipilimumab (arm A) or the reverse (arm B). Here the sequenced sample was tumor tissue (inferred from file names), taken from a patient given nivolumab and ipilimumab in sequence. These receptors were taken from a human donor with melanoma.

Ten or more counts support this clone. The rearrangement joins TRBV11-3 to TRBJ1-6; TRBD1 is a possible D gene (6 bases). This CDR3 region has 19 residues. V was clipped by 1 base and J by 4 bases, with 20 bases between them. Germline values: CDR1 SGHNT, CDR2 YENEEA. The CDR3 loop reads CASSLGGGQLGSYNSPLHF. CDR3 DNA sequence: TGTGCCAGCAGCTTAGGGGGGGGACAATTAGGGTCTTATAATTCACCCCTCCACTTT.

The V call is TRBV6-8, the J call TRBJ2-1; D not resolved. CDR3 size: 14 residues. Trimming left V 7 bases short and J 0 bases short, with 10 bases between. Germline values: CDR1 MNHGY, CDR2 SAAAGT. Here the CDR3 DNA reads TGTGCCAGCATGGGTTCGAGCTCCTACAATGAGCAGTTCTTC. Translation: CASMGSSSYNEQFF.

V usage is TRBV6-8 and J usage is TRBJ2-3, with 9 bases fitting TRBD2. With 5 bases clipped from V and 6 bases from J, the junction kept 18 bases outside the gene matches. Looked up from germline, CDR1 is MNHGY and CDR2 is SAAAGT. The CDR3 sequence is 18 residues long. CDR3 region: CASSDLPVASGILDTQYF. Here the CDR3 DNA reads TGTGCCAGCAGTGACCTCCCCGTGGCTAGCGGGATATTGGATACGCAGTATTTT.

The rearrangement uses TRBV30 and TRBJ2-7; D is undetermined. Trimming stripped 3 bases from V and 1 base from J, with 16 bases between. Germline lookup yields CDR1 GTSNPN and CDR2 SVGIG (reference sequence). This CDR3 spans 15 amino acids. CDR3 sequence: CAWRGTNRRSYEQYF. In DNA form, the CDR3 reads TGTGCCTGGAGGGGAACTAATAGGAGATCCTACGAGCAGTACTTC. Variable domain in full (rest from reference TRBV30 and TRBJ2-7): SQTIHQWPATLVQPVGSPLSLECTVEGTSNPNLYWYRQAAGRGLQLLFYSVGIGQISSEVPQNLSASRPQDRQFILSSKKLLLSDSGFYLCAWRGTNRRSYEQYFGPGTRLTVT.

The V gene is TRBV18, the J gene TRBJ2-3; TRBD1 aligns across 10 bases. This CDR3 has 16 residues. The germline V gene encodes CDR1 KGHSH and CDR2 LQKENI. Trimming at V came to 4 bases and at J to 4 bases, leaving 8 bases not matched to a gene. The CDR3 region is CASSLSPTGGADTQYF. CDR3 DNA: TGTGCCAGCTCACTCTCCCCGACAGGGGGCGCAGATACGCAGTATTTT.

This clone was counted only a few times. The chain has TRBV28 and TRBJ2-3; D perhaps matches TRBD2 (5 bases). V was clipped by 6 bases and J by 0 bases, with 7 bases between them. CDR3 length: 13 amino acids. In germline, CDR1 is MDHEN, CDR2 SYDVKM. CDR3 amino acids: CASSRGSTDTQYF. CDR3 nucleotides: TGTGCCAGCAGCCGAGGGAGCACAGATACGCAGTATTTT. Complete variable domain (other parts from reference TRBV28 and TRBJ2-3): DVKVTQSSRYLVKRTGEKVFLECVQDMDHENMFWYRQDPGLGLRLIYFSYDVKMKEKGDIPEGYSVSREKKERFSLILESASTNQTSMYLCASSRGSTDTQYFGPGTRLTVL.

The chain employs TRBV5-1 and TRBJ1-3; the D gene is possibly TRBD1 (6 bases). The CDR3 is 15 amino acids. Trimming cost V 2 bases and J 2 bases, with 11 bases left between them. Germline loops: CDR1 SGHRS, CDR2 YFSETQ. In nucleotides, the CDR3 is TGCGCCAGCAGCTTCAGGGGCGGCGCTGGAAACACCATATATTTT. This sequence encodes CASSFRGGAGNTIYF.

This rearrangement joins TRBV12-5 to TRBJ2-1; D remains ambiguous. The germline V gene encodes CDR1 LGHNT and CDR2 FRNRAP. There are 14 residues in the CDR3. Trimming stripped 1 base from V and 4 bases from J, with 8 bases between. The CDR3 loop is CASGLGGPYNEQFF. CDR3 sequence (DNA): TGTGCTAGTGGTTTGGGAGGACCGTACAATGAGCAGTTCTTC.

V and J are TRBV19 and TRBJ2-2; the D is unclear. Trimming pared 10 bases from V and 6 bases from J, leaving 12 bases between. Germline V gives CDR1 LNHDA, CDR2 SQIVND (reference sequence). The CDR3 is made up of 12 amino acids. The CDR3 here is CATQSLAGELFF. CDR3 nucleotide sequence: TGTGCCACCCAATCCTTGGCCGGGGAGCTGTTTTTT.

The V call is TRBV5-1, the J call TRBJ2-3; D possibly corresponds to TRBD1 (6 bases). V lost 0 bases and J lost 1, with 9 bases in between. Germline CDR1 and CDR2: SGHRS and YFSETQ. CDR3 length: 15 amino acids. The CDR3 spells CASSLEGDRTDTQYF. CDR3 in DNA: TGCGCCAGCAGCTTGGAGGGGGACCGCACAGATACGCAGTATTTT.

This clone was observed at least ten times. The CDR3 coding sequence is TGTGCCAGCAGCAACGGACAAGGGACTATCTTACAAGAGACCCAGTACTTC. Residues: CASSNGQGTILQETQYF. The chain combines TRBV11-3 with TRBJ2-5; 7 bases match TRBD2. This CDR3 is 17 amino acids long. Germline lookup yields CDR1 SGHNT and CDR2 YENEEA. J lost 2 bases, V lost 5 bases, and 14 bases had no gene match.

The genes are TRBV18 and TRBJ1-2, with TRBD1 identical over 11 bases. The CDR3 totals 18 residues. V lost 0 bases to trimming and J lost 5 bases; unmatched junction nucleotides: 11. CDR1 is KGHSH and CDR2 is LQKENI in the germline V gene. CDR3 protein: CASSPPSRTGGAQYGYTF. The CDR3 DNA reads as TGTGCCAGCTCACCACCTTCGAGGACAGGGGGCGCTCAGTATGGCTACACCTTC.

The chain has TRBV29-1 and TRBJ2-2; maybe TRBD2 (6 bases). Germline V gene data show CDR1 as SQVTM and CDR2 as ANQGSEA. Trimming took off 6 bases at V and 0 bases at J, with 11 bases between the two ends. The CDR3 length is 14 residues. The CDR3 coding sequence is TGCAGCGTGGGAGGTGGAGCGAACACCGGGGAGCTGTTTTTT. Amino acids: CSVGGGANTGELFF.

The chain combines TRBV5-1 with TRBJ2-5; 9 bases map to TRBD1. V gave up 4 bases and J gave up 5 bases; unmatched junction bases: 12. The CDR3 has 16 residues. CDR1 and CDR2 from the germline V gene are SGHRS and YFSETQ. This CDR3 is CASSQDRGQGDETQYF. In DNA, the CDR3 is TGCGCCAGCAGCCAAGATAGGGGACAGGGTGATGAGACCCAGTACTTC.

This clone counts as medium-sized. DNA for the CDR3: TGTGCCAGCAGCTTTATCCGACTTCCTTTTTCCGAAAAACTGTTTTTT. It yields the protein CASSFIRLPFSEKLFF. The gene calls are TRBV11-3 and TRBJ1-4; D gene ambiguous. The CDR3 length is 16 residues. In germline, CDR1 is SGHNT, CDR2 YENEEA. Trimming cost V 3 bases and J 8 bases, with 19 bases left between them. Together with reference TRBV11-3 and TRBJ1-4, the CDR3 gives the full variable domain: EAGVVQSPRYKIIEKKQPVAFWCNPISGHNTLYWYLQNLGQGPELLIRYENEEAVDDSQLPKDRFSAERLKGVDSTLKIQPAELGDSAVYLCASSFIRLPFSEKLFFGSGTQLSVL.

The CDR3: CASSEYRPTGTGIHEQYF. CDR3 nucleotides: TGTGCCAGCAGTGAATATCGCCCGACCGGGACAGGGATCCACGAGCAGTACTTC. The chain combines TRBV25-1 with TRBJ2-7; 9 bases are shared with TRBD1. Looked up from germline, CDR1 is MGHDK and CDR2 is SYGVNS. J lost 5 bases, V lost 0 bases, and 14 bases had no gene match. The CDR3 has 18 amino acids.

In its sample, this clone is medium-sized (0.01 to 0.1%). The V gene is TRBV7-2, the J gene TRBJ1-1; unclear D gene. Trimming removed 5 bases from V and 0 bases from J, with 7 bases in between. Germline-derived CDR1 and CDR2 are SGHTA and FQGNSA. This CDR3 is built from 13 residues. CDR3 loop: CASSPIMNTEAFF. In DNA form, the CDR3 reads TGTGCCAGCAGCCCCATTATGAACACTGAAGCTTTCTTT.

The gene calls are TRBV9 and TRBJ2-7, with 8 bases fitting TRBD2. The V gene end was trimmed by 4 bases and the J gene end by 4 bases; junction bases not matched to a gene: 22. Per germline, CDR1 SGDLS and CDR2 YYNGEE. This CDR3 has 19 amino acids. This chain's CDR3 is CASSPRAAGGPLSFYEQYF. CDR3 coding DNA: TGTGCCAGCAGCCCTCGGGCGGCGGGAGGACCACTCTCCTTTTACGAGCAGTACTTC.

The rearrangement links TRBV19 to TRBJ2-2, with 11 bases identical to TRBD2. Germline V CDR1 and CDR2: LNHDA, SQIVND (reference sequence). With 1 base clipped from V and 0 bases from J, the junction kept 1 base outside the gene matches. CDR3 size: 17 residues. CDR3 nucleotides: TGTGCCAGTAGTATAGGGGGACTAGCGGCGAACACCGGGGAGCTGTTTTTT. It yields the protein CASSIGGLAANTGELFF. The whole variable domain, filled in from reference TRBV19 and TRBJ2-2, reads DGGITQSPKYLFRKEGQNVTLSCEQNLNHDAMYWYRQDPGQGLRLIYYSQIVNDFQKGDIAEGYSVSREKKESFPLTVTSAQKNPTAFYLCASSIGGLAANTGELFFGEGSRLTVL.

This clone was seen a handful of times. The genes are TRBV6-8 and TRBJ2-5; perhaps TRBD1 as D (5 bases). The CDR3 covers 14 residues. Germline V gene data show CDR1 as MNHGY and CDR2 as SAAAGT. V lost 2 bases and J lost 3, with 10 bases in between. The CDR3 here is CASSYGQGKETQYF. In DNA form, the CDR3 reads TGTGCCAGCAGTTACGGCCAGGGAAAAGAGACCCAGTACTTC.

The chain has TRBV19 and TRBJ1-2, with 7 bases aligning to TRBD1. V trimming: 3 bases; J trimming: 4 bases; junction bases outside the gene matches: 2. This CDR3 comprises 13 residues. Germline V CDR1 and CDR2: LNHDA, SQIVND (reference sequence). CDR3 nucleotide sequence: TGTGCCAGTAGTATGGGACAGATCTATGGCTACACCTTC. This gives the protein CASSMGQIYGYTF.

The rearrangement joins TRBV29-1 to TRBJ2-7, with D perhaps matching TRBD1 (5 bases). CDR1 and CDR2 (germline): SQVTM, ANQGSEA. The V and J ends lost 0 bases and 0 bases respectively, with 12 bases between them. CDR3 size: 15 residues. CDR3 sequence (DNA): TGCAGCGTTGAAGATTTTGGGGCCAGCTCCTACGAGCAGTACTTC. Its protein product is CSVEDFGASSYEQYF.

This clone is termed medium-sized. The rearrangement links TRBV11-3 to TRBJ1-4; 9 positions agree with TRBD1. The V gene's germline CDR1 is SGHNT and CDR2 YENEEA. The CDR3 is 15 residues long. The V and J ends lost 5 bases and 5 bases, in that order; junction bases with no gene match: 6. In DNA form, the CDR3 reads TGTGCCAGCAGCACCACAGGGGGCACAAATGAAAAACTGTTTTTT. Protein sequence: CASSTTGGTNEKLFF.

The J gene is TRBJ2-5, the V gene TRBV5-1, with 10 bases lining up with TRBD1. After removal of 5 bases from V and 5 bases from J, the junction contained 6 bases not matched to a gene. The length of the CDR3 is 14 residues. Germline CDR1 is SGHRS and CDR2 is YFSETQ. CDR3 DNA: TGCGCCAGCAGGGAACCGGGACAGGGGGAGACCCAGTACTTC. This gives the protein CASREPGQGETQYF.

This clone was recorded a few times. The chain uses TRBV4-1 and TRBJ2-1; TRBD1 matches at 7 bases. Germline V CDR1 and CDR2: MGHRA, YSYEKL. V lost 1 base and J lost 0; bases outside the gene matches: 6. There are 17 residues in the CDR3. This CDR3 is CASSQGEGQHSYNEQFF. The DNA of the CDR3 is TGCGCCAGCAGCCAAGGTGAGGGACAGCACTCCTACAATGAGCAGTTCTTC.

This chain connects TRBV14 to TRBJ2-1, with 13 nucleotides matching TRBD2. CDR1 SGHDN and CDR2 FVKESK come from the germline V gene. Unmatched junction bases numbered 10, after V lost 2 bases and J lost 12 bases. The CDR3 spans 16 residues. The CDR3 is CASSQPGTSGMWGQFF. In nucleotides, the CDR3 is TGTGCCAGCAGCCAACCCGGGACTAGCGGGATGTGGGGGCAGTTCTTC.

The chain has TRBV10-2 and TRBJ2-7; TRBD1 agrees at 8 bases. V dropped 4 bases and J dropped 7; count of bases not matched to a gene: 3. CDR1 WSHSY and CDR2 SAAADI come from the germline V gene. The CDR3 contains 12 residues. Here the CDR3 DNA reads TGCGCCAGCAGTGGGACAGGGAGGGAGCAGTACTTC. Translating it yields CASSGTGREQYF.